Listed below are T cell receptor beta chains from one sample, sequenced in a study of vaccination effects on CD4 cells after COVID-19. Which antigens these TCRs recognize remains unknown. Profiling relied on immunoSEQ multiplex PCR, and the TCRdb table lists in-frame clones only, not all of them. This table holds about 25,000 clones, about three quarters found once. The material sequenced was CD4+ T cells from PBMCs cultured with SARS-CoV-2 spike peptides, taken before COVID-19 vaccination. The receptors shown here come from a human donor who received a COVID-19 vaccine. CDR3s leave out the opening cysteine and the closing phenylalanine or tryptophan. The order of the fields is D gene, clone size, V gene, CDR3 protein. D genes are given only for firm matches. The size field is filled for only some rows; it gives once, few, many or a size class.

TRBD1,NA,TRBV7-6,ASSPRDRGVTGELF
TRBD2,NA,TRBV7-9,ASSFLRLATDTQY
NA,once,TRBV7-2,ASSLDGGSRNEQY
NA,NA,TRBV27,ASSPRGQYYGYT
TRBD2,once,TRBV11-2,ASSPGRRLAGGWTGELF
NA,once,TRBV5-5,ASSLVGVNTGELF
NA,NA,TRBV4-2,ASSQEGLVAEQF
NA,NA,TRBV3-1/TRBV3-2,ASSQVIGYAGDTEAF
TRBD1,NA,TRBV5-1,ASSLRGTGGSTGELF
TRBD2,NA,TRBV19,ASSALGLAAEETQY
TRBD2,NA,TRBV9,ASSALSGSSYNEQF
NA,once,TRBV10-3,AIRDSTGQPQH
NA,NA,TRBV7-2,ASSVHYEQY
NA,once,TRBV19,ASSIGFRTHLF
NA,NA,TRBV10-2,ASSEKVGRNIQY
NA,NA,TRBV12-3/TRBV12-4,ASSTGGGFGYT
NA,NA,TRBV6-5,ASTRLSYGYT
NA,NA,TRBV9,ASSVRRGAHNEQF
TRBD1,NA,TRBV15,ATSFRDRALSGANVLT
NA,NA,TRBV30,AYQRGRITYEQY
NA,NA,TRBV5-4,ASSPPGLANTQY
NA,NA,TRBV29-1,SVVRGSYGYT
NA,NA,TRBV9,ASSVGAGVGGETQY
TRBD2,NA,TRBV5-4,ASSLATGGTGVGEQY
NA,few,TRBV4-2,ASSRGSNQPQH
NA,few,TRBV29-1,SVQTGSNQPQH
TRBD1,NA,TRBV15,ATSRGQGSYNEQF
NA,NA,TRBV20-1,SAPSRNGYT
TRBD1,once,TRBV9,ASSVGTGAFSGNTIY
TRBD1,NA,TRBV5-4,ASSFTTGGSRSTDTQY
TRBD1,NA,TRBV10-3,AIGGTGQFSGNTIY
NA,NA,TRBV19,ASSFGLAVSTDTQY
NA,NA,TRBV9,ASSVDNRSYGYT
TRBD2,NA,TRBV9,ASSVDRLAGGFSRETQY
NA,NA,TRBV6-5,ASIGQRTYNEQF
NA,NA,TRBV2,ASSDQWGDTQY
NA,NA,TRBV19,ASSMVGREQY
NA,once,TRBV18,ASSPSVGDTEAF
TRBD1,NA,TRBV19,ASSVGTGWATEAF
TRBD2,NA,TRBV10-1,ASSESGGQETQY